Sequencing of this TCR beta chain was carried out in a study of blood T cell repertoires in COVID-19. Study background: Acute-phase and convalescent COVID-19 samples originated in the United States, Italy and Spain. The analysed material was cDNA or gDNA that came from T cells, B-cell-depleted T cells, or PBMCs.

Original methodology: Scientists estimated how many nucleated cells there were by amplifying reference gene primers. Data came from immunoSEQ multiplex PCR; TCRdb stores just in-frame clones and leaves some out. The D gene and trimming were derived from the DNA, and the V and J assignments and clone size from that table. The repertoire includes approximately 210,000 clones, approximately 86% of them detected once, and 2% to 2.5% sits in the top ten. Residents of 20 to 25 US areas, aged roughly 18 to 89 years, made up the participants. The CDR3 is 15 amino acids. Sequenced: PBMCs or T cells enriched from blood (not recorded which). V is TRBV21-1 and J is TRBJ1-5. TRBV21-1 is a pseudogene. This sequence was found in a woman aged 25 to 45 who had recovered from COVID-19. The CDR3 DNA reads as TGTGCCAGCAGCAAAATAAGAGGAAACAATCAGCCCCAGCATTTT. This gives the protein CASSKIRGNNQPQHF.